One sample yielded the 7 T cell receptor beta chains listed below, sequenced in a study of control samples from healthy donors and cancer patients. This table comes from immunoSEQ multiplex PCR, and its TCRdb copy is limited to in-frame clones, with some not included. The data hold around 76,000 clones, with around 94% observed a single time. Sequencing input: blood. The source is a middle-aged woman in good health.

This clone was seen a handful of times. One junction end disagrees with the germline gene, perhaps due to a read error. The rearrangement joins TRBV12-5 to TRBJ2-3; D is unresolved. The length of the CDR3 is 16 residues. Germline CDR1 reads LGHNT; CDR2 reads FRNRAP. The DNA for the CDR3 is TGTGCTAGTGGTCCCGGCTCCCCCAGGAGCATAGATACGCAGTATTTT. Its translation: CASGPGSPRSIDTQYF.

The chain employs TRBV27 and TRBJ2-7; perhaps TRBD1 as D (6 bases). This CDR3 has 14 residues. V was cut by 5 bases and J by 0 bases, with 11 bases left in between. Germline-derived CDR1 and CDR2 are MNHEY and SMNVEV (reference sequence). This CDR3 reads CASSTTGFSYEQYF. CDR3 sequence (DNA): TGTGCCAGCAGTACCACAGGGTTCTCCTACGAGCAGTACTTC.

V is TRBV7-9 and J is TRBJ2-2; tentative D call: TRBD1 (6 bases). The CDR3 extends over 13 amino acids. Germline loops: CDR1 SEHNR, CDR2 FQNEAQ (reference sequence). The V end was cut by 6 bases, the J end by 7 bases, with 12 bases between. The CDR3 here is CASSGQNVGELFF. The CDR3 nucleotides read TGTGCCAGCAGTGGACAGAATGTCGGGGAGCTGTTTTTT. Looking up the rest from reference TRBV7-9 and TRBJ2-2 gives the full variable domain: DTGVSQNPRHKITKRGQNVTFRCDPISEHNRLYWYRQTLGQGPEFLTYFQNEAQLEKSRLLSDRFSAERPKGSFSTLEIQRTEQGDSAMYLCASSGQNVGELFFGEGSRLTVL.

The V call is TRBV6-5, the J call TRBJ2-5; D may be TRBD1 or TRBD2 (5 bases each). The CDR3 runs to 15 residues. Germline CDR1 is MNHEY and CDR2 is SVGAGI. V lost 2 bases, J lost 4 bases, and 14 bases lay in between. The chain's CDR3 is CASSYRRGPAETQYF. In DNA form, the CDR3 reads TGTGCCAGCAGTTACCGACGGGGACCCGCAGAGACCCAGTACTTC.

The chain has TRBV27 and TRBJ2-1; 7 nucleotides align to TRBD2. This CDR3 has 17 residues. Unmatched junction bases numbered 14, after V lost 3 bases and J lost 6 bases. The germline V gene encodes CDR1 MNHEY and CDR2 SMNVEV (reference sequence). The CDR3 here is CASSLKPAGPLANEQFF. The CDR3 DNA sequence: TGTGCCAGCAGTTTGAAACCAGCGGGACCCCTGGCCAATGAGCAGTTCTTC.

The CDR3 region is CATSDLVGGELFF. The CDR3 DNA sequence: TGTGCCACCAGTGATTTGGTGGGCGGGGAGCTGTTTTTT. This chain links TRBV24-1 with TRBJ2-2; unclear D gene. Germline loops: CDR1 KGHDR, CDR2 SFDVKD. V was cut by 0 bases and J by 7 bases, with 5 bases left in between. The CDR3 loop spans 13 amino acids.

The chain uses TRBV4-3 and TRBJ2-3, with D uncertain. The V end lost 4 bases, the J end lost 6 bases, and 17 bases lay between the germline ends. Germline V gene data show CDR1 as LGHNA and CDR2 as YSLEER. CDR3 length: 15 amino acids. In DNA, the CDR3 is TGCGCCAGCAGCCTTGGGGTCCCCTCCTCGGATACGCAGTATTTT. Translated, it gives CASSLGVPSSDTQYF.